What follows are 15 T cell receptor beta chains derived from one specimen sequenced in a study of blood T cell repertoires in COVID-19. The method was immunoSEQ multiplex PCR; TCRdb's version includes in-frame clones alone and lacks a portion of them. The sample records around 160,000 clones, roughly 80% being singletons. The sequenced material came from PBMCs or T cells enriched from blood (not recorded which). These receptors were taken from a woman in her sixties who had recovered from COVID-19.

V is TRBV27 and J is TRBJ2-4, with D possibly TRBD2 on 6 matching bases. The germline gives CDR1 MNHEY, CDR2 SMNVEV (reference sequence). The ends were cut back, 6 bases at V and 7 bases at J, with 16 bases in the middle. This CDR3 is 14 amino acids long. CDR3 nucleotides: TGTGCCAGCAGCCCCTTGGGGGGAAGGAACATTCAGTACTTC. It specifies CASSPLGGRNIQYF.

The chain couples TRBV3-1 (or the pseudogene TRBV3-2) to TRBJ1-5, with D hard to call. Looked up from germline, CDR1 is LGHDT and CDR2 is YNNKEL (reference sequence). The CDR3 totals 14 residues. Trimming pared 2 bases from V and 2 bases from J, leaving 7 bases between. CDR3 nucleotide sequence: TGTGCCAGCAGCCAAATCCCGGGCAATCAGCCCCAGCATTTT. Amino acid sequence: CASSQIPGNQPQHF.

The CDR3 is CASSFLGVQETQYF. The CDR3 DNA is TGTGCCAGCAGCTTCCTAGGGGTCCAAGAGACCCAGTACTTC. V is TRBV7-9 and J is TRBJ2-5; TRBD1 is a possible D gene (5 bases). Germline V gene data show CDR1 as SEHNR and CDR2 as FQNEAQ (reference sequence). The CDR3 loop spans 14 amino acids. The ends were cut back, 3 bases at V and 1 base at J, with 9 bases in the middle.

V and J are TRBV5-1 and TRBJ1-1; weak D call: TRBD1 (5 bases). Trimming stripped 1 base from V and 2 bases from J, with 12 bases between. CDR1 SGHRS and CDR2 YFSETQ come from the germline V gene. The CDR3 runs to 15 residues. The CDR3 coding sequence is TGCGCCAGCAGCTTGCTCGACAGCCTTAACACTGAAGCTTTCTTT. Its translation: CASSLLDSLNTEAFF.

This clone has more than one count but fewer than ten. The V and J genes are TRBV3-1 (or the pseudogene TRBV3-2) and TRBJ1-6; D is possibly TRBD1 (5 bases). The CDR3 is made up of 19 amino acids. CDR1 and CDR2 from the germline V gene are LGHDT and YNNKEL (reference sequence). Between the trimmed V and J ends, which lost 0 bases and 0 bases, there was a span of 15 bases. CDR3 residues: CASSQDAGGASSYNSPLHF. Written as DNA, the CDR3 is TGTGCCAGCAGCCAAGATGCGGGGGGAGCCAGCTCCTATAATTCACCCCTCCACTTT.

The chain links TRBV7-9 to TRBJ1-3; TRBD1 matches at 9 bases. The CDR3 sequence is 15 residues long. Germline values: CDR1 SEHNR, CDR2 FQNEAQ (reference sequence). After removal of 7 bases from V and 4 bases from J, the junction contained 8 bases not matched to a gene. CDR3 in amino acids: CASTTRGTGGNTIYF. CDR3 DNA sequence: TGTGCCAGCACCACAAGGGGGACAGGGGGAAACACCATATATTTT.

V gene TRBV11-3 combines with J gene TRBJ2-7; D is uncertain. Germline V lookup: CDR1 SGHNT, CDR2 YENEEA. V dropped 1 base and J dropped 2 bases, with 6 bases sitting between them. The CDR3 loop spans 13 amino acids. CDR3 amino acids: CASSLGPAYEQYF. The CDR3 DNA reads TGTGCCAGCAGCTTAGGTCCTGCCTACGAGCAGTACTTC.

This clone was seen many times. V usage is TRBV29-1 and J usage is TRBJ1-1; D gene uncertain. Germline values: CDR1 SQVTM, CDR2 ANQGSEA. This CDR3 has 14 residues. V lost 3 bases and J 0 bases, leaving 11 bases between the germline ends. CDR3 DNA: TGCAGCGTTGACATAGGACTGTTGAACACTGAAGCTTTCTTT. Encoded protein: CSVDIGLLNTEAFF. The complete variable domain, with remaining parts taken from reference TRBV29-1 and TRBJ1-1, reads SAVISQKPSRDICQRGTSLTIQCQVDSQVTMMFWYRQQPGQSLTLIATANQGSEATYESGFVIDKFPISRPNLTFSTLTVSNMSPEDSSIYLCSVDIGLLNTEAFFGQGTRLTVV.

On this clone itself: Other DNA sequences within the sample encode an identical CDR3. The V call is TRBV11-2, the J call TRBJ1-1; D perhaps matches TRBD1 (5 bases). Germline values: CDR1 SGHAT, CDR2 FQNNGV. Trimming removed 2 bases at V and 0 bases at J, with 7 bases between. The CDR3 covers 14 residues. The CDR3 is CASSLQGLNTEAFF. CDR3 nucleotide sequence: TGTGCCAGCAGCTTACAGGGTTTGAACACTGAAGCTTTCTTT.

In nucleotides, the CDR3 is TGTGCCAGCAGCTTAGCGGTAGTCCTGGGCCATGCCCAGTACTTC. Amino acid sequence: CASSLAVVLGHAQYF. The chain combines TRBV7-6 with TRBJ2-5; D remains ambiguous. Germline CDR1 is SGHVS and CDR2 is FNYEAQ. CDR3 length: 15 residues. The ends were cut back, 0 bases at V and 9 bases at J, with 17 bases in the middle.

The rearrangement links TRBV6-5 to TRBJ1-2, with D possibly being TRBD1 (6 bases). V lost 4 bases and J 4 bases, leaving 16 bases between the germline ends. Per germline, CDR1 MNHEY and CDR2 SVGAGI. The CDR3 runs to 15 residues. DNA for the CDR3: TGTGCCAGCAGTTTACAGGGTTCGGGGATCTATGGCTACACCTTC. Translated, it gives CASSLQGSGIYGYTF.

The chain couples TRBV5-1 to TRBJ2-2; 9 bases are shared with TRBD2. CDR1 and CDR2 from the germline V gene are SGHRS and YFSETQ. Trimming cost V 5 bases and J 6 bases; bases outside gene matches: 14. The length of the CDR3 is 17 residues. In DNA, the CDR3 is TGCGCCAGCAGAATATTGGCTAGCGGGGATCATTCCGGGGAGCTGTTTTTT. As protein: CASRILASGDHSGELFF.

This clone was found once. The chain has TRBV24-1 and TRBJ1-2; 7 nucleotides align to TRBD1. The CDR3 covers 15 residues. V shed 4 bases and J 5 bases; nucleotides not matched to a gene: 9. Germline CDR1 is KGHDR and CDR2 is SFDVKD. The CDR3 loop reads CATSDHEGASYGYTF. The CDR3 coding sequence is TGTGCCACCAGTGACCATGAGGGGGCGAGTTATGGCTACACCTTC.

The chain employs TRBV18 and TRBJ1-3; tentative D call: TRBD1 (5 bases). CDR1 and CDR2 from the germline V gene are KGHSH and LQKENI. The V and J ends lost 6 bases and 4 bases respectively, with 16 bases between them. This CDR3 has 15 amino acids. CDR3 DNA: TGTGCCAGCTCGGACGGACATTCTTCGGGAAACACCATATATTTT. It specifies CASSDGHSSGNTIYF.

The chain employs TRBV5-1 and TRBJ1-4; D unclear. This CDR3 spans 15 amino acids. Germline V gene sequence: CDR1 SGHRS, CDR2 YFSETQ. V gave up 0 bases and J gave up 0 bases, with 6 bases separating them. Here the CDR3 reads CASSLELPTNEKLFF. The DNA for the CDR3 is TGCGCCAGCAGCTTGGAGCTACCAACTAATGAAAAACTGTTTTTT.